This T cell receptor beta chain was captured by sequencing in a study of blood T cell repertoires in COVID-19. Across the study: T cells, B-cell-depleted T cells, or PBMCs provided the cDNA or gDNA that served as material.

Assignments of participants to cohorts depended upon their own reported clinical history. Libraries were prepared by immunoSEQ multiplex PCR; TCRdb keeps only in-frame clonotypes and omits some of them. This sample has 350,000 to 450,000 clones, with more than 80% found just once. CDR1 is SEHNR, CDR2 FQNEAQ, per germline (reference sequence). There are 12 residues in the CDR3. The ends were cut back, 5 bases at V and 2 bases at J, with 4 bases in the middle. This chain joins TRBV7-9 and TRBJ1-3; D gene unclear. This clonotype was obtained from a man between 25 and 39 years old who had recovered from COVID-19. Sequencing used PBMCs or T cells enriched from blood (not recorded which). For the CDR3, the DNA is TGTGCCAGCAGCGAGACTGGAAACACCATATATTTT. This translates into CASSETGNTIYF.